This entry lists 27 T cell receptor beta chains sequenced from one sample in a study of cytomegalovirus exposure and HLA in healthy donors. PCR involved 60 Vbeta and 13 Jbeta primers. Assay used: immunoSEQ multiplex PCR; TCRdb lists only in-frame clones, some missing. The sample comprises approximately 150,000 clones, 82% of which are singletons, and around 2.4% rests with the top ten. The sequenced sample consisted of PBMCs. These TCRs come from a male donor in good health and CMV-seronegative.

V usage is TRBV2 and J usage is TRBJ2-1; D gene unclear. Germline V CDR1 and CDR2: SNHLY, FYNNEI. This CDR3 comprises 13 residues. V lost 2 bases and J lost 5, with 7 bases in between. CDR3 protein: CASSETRNNEQFF. In nucleotides, the CDR3 is TGTGCCAGCAGTGAAACGAGGAACAATGAGCAGTTCTTC.

The genes are TRBV7-9 and TRBJ2-1; TRBD2 aligns across 8 bases. With V trimmed by 5 bases and J by 5 bases, 5 bases remained unmatched. Germline V CDR1 and CDR2: SEHNR, FQNEAQ (reference sequence). This CDR3 is built from 14 residues. The DNA for the CDR3 is TGTGCCAGCAGCCGTAGCGGGGTCAACAATGAGCAGTTCTTC. Amino acids: CASSRSGVNNEQFF.

This clone was counted a single time. This chain uses TRBV4-3 with TRBJ2-1; no clear D gene. The CDR3 runs 13 residues. Looked up from germline, CDR1 is LGHNA and CDR2 is YSLEER. Between the trimmed V and J ends, which lost 5 bases and 0 bases, there was a span of 5 bases. The CDR3 here is CASSKSSYNEQFF. CDR3 nucleotide sequence: TGCGCCAGCAGCAAGAGCTCCTACAATGAGCAGTTCTTC.

The V gene is TRBV28, the J gene TRBJ1-3; possible D gene TRBD1, 6 bases. Germline CDR1 and CDR2: MDHEN and SYDVKM. The CDR3 spans 14 residues. V was trimmed by 9 bases and J by 0 bases, leaving 12 bases between them. CDR3 residues: CARTGHYSGNTIYF. CDR3 bases: TGTGCCAGGACAGGTCATTACTCTGGAAACACCATATATTTT.

This clone showed up just a few times. V usage is TRBV5-4 and J usage is TRBJ1-1; D is undetermined. The CDR3 consists of 14 residues. CDR1 is SGHNT and CDR2 is YYREEE in the germline V gene (reference sequence). Trimming took off 0 bases at V and 6 bases at J, with 12 bases between the two ends. CDR3 bases: TGTGCCAGCAGCTTGGGAGGAGCCGGGGCTGAAGCTTTCTTT. It codes for CASSLGGAGAEAFF.

This clone came up once. The rearrangement links TRBV11-2 to TRBJ1-1; no firm D call. The germline V gene encodes CDR1 SGHAT and CDR2 FQNNGV. The V and J ends lost 7 bases and 4 bases respectively, with 19 bases between them. The CDR3 is 15 residues long. This chain's CDR3 is CASTLRSSPGTEAFF. The DNA for the CDR3 is TGTGCCAGCACCCTAAGATCGAGCCCTGGCACTGAAGCTTTCTTT.

This clone was detected a few times. The chain carries TRBV6-6 and TRBJ2-2; D unclear. The V gene's germline CDR1 is MNHNY and CDR2 SVGAGI (reference sequence). The CDR3 is 11 amino acids. Trimming pared 3 bases from V and 7 bases from J, leaving 3 bases between. CDR3 loop: CASSYIGELFF. The DNA of the CDR3 is TGTGCCAGCAGTTATATCGGGGAGCTGTTTTTT.

The chain uses TRBV27 and TRBJ1-1, with TRBD1 as a possible D gene (5 bases). The CDR3 is 14 amino acids. Per the germline V gene, CDR1 is MNHEY and CDR2 is SMNVEV (reference sequence). The germline V and J ends were trimmed by 5 bases and 7 bases, with 17 bases remaining between them. CDR3 bases: TGTGCCAGCAGTCCACTTCAGGGTTTGGGTGAAGCTTTCTTT. This sequence encodes CASSPLQGLGEAFF.

V usage is TRBV5-1 and J usage is TRBJ2-1, with a possible D match to TRBD1 (5 bases). The CDR3 length is 13 residues. The ends were cut back, 4 bases at V and 3 bases at J, with 8 bases in the middle. Germline V gene data show CDR1 as SGHRS and CDR2 as YFSETQ. The CDR3 DNA reads as TGCGCCAGCAGCGAGCAGGGCTACAATGAGCAGTTCTTC. Protein product: CASSEQGYNEQFF.

The CDR3 reads CASREGGGRAENEQFF. The DNA for the CDR3 is TGCGCCAGCAGGGAGGGTGGCGGGAGGGCGGAGAATGAGCAGTTCTTC. The chain joins TRBV10-1 to TRBJ2-1; 9 nucleotides match TRBD2. The CDR3 consists of 16 residues. With V trimmed by 6 bases and J by 7 bases, 13 bases remained unmatched. Germline loops: CDR1 WNHNN, CDR2 SYGVQD (reference sequence).

This sequence joins TRBV7-8 and TRBJ1-2; possibly TRBD1 for D (5 bases). This CDR3 is 15 amino acids long. V lost 3 bases and J 0 bases, leaving 11 bases between the germline ends. Germline CDR1 reads SGHVS; CDR2 reads FQNEAQ. The CDR3 bases are TGTGCCAGCAGCTTGGGGCAGTCCCCTAACTATGGCTACACCTTC. Protein sequence: CASSLGQSPNYGYTF.

This chain joins TRBV10-3 and TRBJ1-2; D uncertain. Trimming cost V 6 bases and J 0 bases, with 11 bases left between them. CDR1 and CDR2 from the germline V gene are ENHRY and SYGVKD. The CDR3 is 14 amino acids. The CDR3 loop is CAIRGSGANYGYTF. The CDR3 region has the DNA TGTGCCATCAGGGGCTCGGGAGCTAACTATGGCTACACCTTC.

The chain combines TRBV29-1 with TRBJ2-7; D is unresolved. This CDR3 spans 13 amino acids. Looked up from germline, CDR1 is SQVTM and CDR2 is ANQGSEA. V lost 5 bases to trimming and J lost 0 bases, with 11 bases between them. The CDR3 DNA follows: TGCAGCGTTCTGTACAGTAGCTCCTACGAGCAGTACTTC. As protein: CSVLYSSSYEQYF.

The chain links TRBV9 to TRBJ2-7, with unresolved D. The CDR3 has 14 amino acids. Looked up from germline, CDR1 is SGDLS and CDR2 is YYNGEE. Trimming cost V 4 bases and J 1 base, with 12 bases left between them. CDR3 residues: CASSPGWPSYEQYF. Here the CDR3 DNA reads TGTGCCAGCAGCCCAGGATGGCCTTCCTACGAGCAGTACTTC. Variable domain in full (rest from reference TRBV9 and TRBJ2-7): DSGVTQTPKHLITATGQRVTLRCSPRSGDLSVYWYQQSLDQGLQFLIQYYNGEERAKGNILERFSAQQFPDLHSELNLSSLELGDSALYFCASSPGWPSYEQYFGPGTRLTVT.

Concerning this clone itself: At one boundary the junction diverges from the germline segment, which might be a read error. The V call is TRBV6-5, the J call TRBJ1-1, with TRBD1 as a possible D gene (6 bases). The CDR3 has 15 amino acids. Germline V CDR1 and CDR2: MNHEY, SVGAGI. In DNA, the CDR3 is TGTGCCGGCAGACTCCGTGGACAGTCTCTTACTGAAGCTTTCTTT. Protein: CAGRLRGQSLTEAFF.

In DNA, the CDR3 is TGTGCCAGCAGCCCTACGGGGACTAGCGGGAGTTATCAGTACTTC. Translation: CASSPTGTSGSYQYF. The genes are TRBV9 and TRBJ2-4, with 14 bases that match TRBD2. The CDR3 extends over 15 amino acids. Germline CDR1 reads SGDLS; CDR2 reads YYNGEE. The J segment lost 12 bases and the V segment lost 4 bases, leaving 9 bases of the junction unmatched.

The chain links TRBV7-2 to TRBJ2-1; 7 nucleotides agree with TRBD2. Germline CDR1 reads SGHTA; CDR2 reads FQGNSA. The V and J ends lost 1 base and 0 bases, in that order; junction bases with no gene match: 3. The CDR3 spans 16 residues. CDR3 residues: CASSLVAGVSYNEQFF. CDR3 in DNA: TGTGCCAGCAGCTTAGTGGCGGGGGTCTCCTACAATGAGCAGTTCTTC. Full variable domain (rest looked up from reference TRBV7-2 and TRBJ2-1): GAGVSQSPSNKVTEKGKDVELRCDPISGHTALYWYRQSLGQGLEFLIYFQGNSAPDKSGLPSDRFSAERTGGSVSTLTIQRTQQEDSAVYLCASSLVAGVSYNEQFFGPGTRLTVL.

J is TRBJ1-1 and V is TRBV5-6; perhaps TRBD1 as D (5 bases). With 2 bases removed from V and 4 bases from J, the gap between germline ends came to 12 bases. CDR1 SGHDT and CDR2 YYEEEE come from the germline V gene. This CDR3 spans 14 amino acids. The CDR3 sequence is CASSLPHGGTEAFF. For the CDR3, the DNA is TGTGCCAGCAGCTTACCCCACGGGGGCACTGAAGCTTTCTTT. Filled out from reference TRBV5-6 and TRBJ1-1, the complete variable domain reads DAGVTQSPTHLIKTRGQQVTLRCSPKSGHDTVSWYQQALGQGPQFIFQYYEEEERQRGNFPDRFSGHQFPNYSSELNVNALLLGDSALYLCASSLPHGGTEAFFGQGTRLTVV.

The V and J genes are TRBV5-6 and TRBJ1-2; a weak D match, TRBD1 (6 bases). This CDR3 is built from 13 residues. The V gene lost 0 bases and the J gene lost 6 bases, with 9 bases spanning the gap. Germline CDR1 is SGHDT and CDR2 is YYEEEE. The CDR3 nucleotides read TGTGCCAGCAGCTTGGGACAGGTTAATGGCTACACCTTC. Its translation is CASSLGQVNGYTF.

The gene calls are TRBV7-9 and TRBJ2-3; 11 positions match TRBD1. Looked up from germline, CDR1 is SEHNR and CDR2 is FQNEAQ (reference sequence). The junction had 2 bases not matched to a gene; V was cut back by 10 bases and J by 5 bases. The CDR3 length is 12 residues. The chain's CDR3 is CAIGTGGDTQYF. The DNA of the CDR3 is TGTGCCATAGGGACAGGGGGAGATACGCAGTATTTT.

This CDR3 is CATKSGAGSYNEQFF. CDR3 bases: TGTGCCACCAAAAGCGGAGCGGGCTCCTACAATGAGCAGTTCTTC. The chain links TRBV15 to TRBJ2-1, with D possibly matching TRBD2 (6 bases). The CDR3 has 15 residues. Germline V gene sequence: CDR1 LNHNV, CDR2 YYDKDF (reference sequence). Deletions cut 7 bases from V and 0 bases from J, with 13 bases between.

This sequence joins TRBV2 and TRBJ2-5, with D unclear. Germline V gene lookup returns CDR1 SNHLY and CDR2 FYNNEI. CDR3 size: 14 residues. The V and J ends lost 4 bases and 4 bases respectively, with 13 bases between them. CDR3 coding DNA: TGTGCCAGCAGTGGGGCGACGTCGCGAGAGACCCAGTACTTC. This gives the protein CASSGATSRETQYF.

The chain uses TRBV5-6 and TRBJ2-3; maybe TRBD1 (6 bases). Deletions cut 2 bases from V and 0 bases from J, with 13 bases between. The CDR3 totals 16 residues. Germline V gene lookup returns CDR1 SGHDT and CDR2 YYEEEE. This chain's CDR3 is CASSLSRDISTDTQYF. In nucleotides, the CDR3 is TGTGCCAGCAGCTTATCCCGGGACATTAGCACAGATACGCAGTATTTT.

The chain joins TRBV6-1 to TRBJ1-1; maybe TRBD1 (5 bases). CDR1 is MNHNS and CDR2 is SASEGT in the germline V gene. Trimming took 5 bases from V and 4 from J, leaving 11 bases between them. CDR3 length: 13 amino acids. The CDR3 coding sequence is TGTGCCAGCAGTCCTCAGGGTAGCACTGAAGCTTTCTTT. Translating it yields CASSPQGSTEAFF.

The chain couples TRBV4-1 to TRBJ2-2; 12 bases line up with TRBD2. Germline CDR1 MGHRA, CDR2 YSYEKL. V shed 6 bases and J 5 bases; nucleotides not matched to a gene: 4. CDR3 length equals 15 residues. This CDR3 is CASRPTSGSTGELFF. CDR3 sequence (DNA): TGCGCCAGCAGACCGACTAGCGGGAGTACCGGGGAGCTGTTTTTT.

This clone has more than one count but fewer than ten. V usage is TRBV6-6 and J usage is TRBJ2-4; tentatively, D is TRBD1 (5 bases). This CDR3 has 13 amino acids. Germline V gene sequence: CDR1 MNHNY, CDR2 SVGAGI (reference sequence). V was shortened by 10 bases and J by 0 bases, with 10 bases between the two germline ends. DNA for the CDR3: TGTGCCACCAGCCAGGGAGCCAAAAACATTCAGTACTTC. As protein: CATSQGAKNIQYF.

This chain uses TRBV5-3 with TRBJ1-2; the D gene is possibly TRBD1 (5 bases). TRBV5-3 is assigned to the ORF class and has an uncertain function. V was pared by 8 bases and J by 2 bases, with 19 bases between. The CDR3 contains 15 residues. The CDR3 reads CASNVRDAVNYGYTF. DNA for the CDR3: TGTGCCAGCAACGTGCGGGACGCGGTAAACTATGGCTACACCTTC.